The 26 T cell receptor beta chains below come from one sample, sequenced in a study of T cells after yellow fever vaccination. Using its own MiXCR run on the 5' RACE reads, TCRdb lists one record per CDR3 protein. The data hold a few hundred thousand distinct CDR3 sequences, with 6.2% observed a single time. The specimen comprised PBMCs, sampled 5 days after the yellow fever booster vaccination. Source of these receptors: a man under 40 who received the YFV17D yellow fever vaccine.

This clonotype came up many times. CDR3 in amino acids: CASSQVSSYEQYF. In DNA form, the CDR3 reads TGTGCCAGCAGCCAAGTGAGTTCCTACGAGCAGTACTTC. V is TRBV3-1 and J is TRBJ2-7; D is uncertain. The CDR3 extends over 13 amino acids. Trimming left V 1 base short and J 1 base short, with 5 bases between. Germline V lookup: CDR1 LGHDT, CDR2 YNNKEL (reference sequence).

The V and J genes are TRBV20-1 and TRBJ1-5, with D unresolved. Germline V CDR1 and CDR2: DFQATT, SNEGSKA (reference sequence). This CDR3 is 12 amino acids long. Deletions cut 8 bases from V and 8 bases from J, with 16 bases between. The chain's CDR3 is CSFGGRDEPQHF. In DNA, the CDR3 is TGCAGTTTCGGCGGACGCGATGAGCCCCAGCATTTT.

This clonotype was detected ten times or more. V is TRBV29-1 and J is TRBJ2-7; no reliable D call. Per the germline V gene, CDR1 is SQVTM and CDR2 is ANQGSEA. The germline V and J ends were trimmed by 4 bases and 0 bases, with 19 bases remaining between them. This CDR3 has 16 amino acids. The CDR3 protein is CSVAPNKGASSYEQYF. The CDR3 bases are TGCAGCGTTGCTCCTAATAAGGGCGCAAGCTCCTACGAGCAGTACTTC.

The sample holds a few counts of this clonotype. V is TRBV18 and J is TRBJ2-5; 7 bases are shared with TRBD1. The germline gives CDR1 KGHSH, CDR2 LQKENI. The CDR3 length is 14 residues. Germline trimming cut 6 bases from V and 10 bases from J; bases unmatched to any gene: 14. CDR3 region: CASSPLGQDGDQYF. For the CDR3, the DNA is TGTGCCAGCTCGCCCCTAGGACAGGACGGGGACCAGTACTTC.

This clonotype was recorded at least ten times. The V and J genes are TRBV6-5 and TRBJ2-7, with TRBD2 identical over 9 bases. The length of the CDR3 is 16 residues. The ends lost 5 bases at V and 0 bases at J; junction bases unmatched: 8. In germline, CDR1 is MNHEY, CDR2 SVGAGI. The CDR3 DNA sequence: TGTGCCAGCAGTCTAAGACTAGCGGCCGGCTCCTACGAGCAGTACTTC. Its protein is CASSLRLAAGSYEQYF.

CDR3 sequence (DNA): TGTGCCAGCAGCTTATCTTCGGAGAGGGAGCAGTTCTTC. Translated, it gives CASSLSSEREQFF. The gene calls are TRBV7-9 and TRBJ2-1; D gene uncertain. Germline CDR1 is SEHNR and CDR2 is FQNEAQ (reference sequence). V lost 2 bases and J lost 10, with 12 bases in between. CDR3 length: 13 amino acids. Based on the CDR3 plus reference TRBV7-9 and TRBJ2-1, the full variable domain is DTGVSQNPRHKITKRGQNVTFRCDPISEHNRLYWYRQTLGQGPEFLTYFQNEAQLEKSRLLSDRFSAERPKGSFSTLEIQRTEQGDSAMYLCASSLSSEREQFFGPGTRLTVL.

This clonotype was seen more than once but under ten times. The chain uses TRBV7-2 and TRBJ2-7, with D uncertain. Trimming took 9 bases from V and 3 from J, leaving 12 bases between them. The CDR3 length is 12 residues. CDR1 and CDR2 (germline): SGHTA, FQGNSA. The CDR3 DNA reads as TGTGCCAGTTTAGAGGTGAACTACGAGCAGTACTTC. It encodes CASLEVNYEQYF.

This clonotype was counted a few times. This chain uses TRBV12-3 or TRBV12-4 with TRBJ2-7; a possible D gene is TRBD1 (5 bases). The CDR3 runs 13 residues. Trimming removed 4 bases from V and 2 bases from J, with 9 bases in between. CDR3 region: CASSWTLTYEQYF. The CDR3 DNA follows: TGTGCCAGCAGTTGGACACTGACCTACGAGCAGTACTTC.

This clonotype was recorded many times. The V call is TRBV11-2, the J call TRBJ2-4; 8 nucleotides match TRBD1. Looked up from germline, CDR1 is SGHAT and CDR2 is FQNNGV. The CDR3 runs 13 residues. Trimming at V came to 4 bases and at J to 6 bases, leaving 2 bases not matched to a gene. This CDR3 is CASSSGTGNIQYF. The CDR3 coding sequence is TGTGCCAGCAGCTCGGGGACAGGAAACATTCAGTACTTC.

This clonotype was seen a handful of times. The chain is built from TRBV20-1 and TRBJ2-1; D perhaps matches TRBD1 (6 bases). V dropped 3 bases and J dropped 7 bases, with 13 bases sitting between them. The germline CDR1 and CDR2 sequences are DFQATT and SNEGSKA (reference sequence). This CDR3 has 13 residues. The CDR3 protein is CSARTGRTNEQFF. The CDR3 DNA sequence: TGCAGTGCTAGGACAGGTCGGACTAATGAGCAGTTCTTC.

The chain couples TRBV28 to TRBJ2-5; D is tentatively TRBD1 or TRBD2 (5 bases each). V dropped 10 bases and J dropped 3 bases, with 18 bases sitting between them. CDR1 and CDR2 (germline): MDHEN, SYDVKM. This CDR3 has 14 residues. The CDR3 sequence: CAKRLGDGEETQYF. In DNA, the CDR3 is TGTGCCAAGCGCCTGGGGGACGGGGAAGAGACCCAGTACTTC.

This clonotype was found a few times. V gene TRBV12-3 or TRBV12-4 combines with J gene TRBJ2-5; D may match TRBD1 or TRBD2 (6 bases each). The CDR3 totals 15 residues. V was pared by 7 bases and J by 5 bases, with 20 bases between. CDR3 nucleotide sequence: TGTGCCAGCACATCCCCGGGACAAGCGGGCGAGACCCAGTACTTC. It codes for CASTSPGQAGETQYF.

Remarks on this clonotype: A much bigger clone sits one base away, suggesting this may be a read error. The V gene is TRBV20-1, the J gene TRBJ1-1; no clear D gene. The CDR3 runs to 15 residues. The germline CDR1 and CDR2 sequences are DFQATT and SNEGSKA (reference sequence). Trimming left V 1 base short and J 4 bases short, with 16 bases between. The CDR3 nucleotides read TGCAGTGCTAGAGGTGGTGGGCTGGGGAGCACTGAAGCTTTCTTT. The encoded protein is CSARGGGLGSTEAFF.

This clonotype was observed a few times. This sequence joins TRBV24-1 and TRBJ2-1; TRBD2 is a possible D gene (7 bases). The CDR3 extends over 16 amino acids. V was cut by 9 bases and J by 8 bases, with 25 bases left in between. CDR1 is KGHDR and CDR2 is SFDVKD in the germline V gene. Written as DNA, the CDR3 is TGTGCCACCCGCCCGGGGGGCCTAAATTCGCGGTATGAGCAGTTCTTC. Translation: CATRPGGLNSRYEQFF.

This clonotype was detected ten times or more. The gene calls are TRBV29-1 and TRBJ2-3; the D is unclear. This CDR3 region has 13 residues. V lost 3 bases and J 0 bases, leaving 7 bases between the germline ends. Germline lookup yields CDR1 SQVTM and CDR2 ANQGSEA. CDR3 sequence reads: CSVDSESTDTQYF. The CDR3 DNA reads TGCAGCGTTGACAGCGAAAGCACAGATACGCAGTATTTT.

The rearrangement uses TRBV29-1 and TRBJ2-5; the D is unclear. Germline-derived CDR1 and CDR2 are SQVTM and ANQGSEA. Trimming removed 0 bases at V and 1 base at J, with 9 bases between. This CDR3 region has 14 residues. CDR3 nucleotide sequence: TGCAGCGTTGAAGATCTAACAGTCCAAGAGACCCAGTACTTC. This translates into CSVEDLTVQETQYF. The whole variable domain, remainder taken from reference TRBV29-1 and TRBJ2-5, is SAVISQKPSRDICQRGTSLTIQCQVDSQVTMMFWYRQQPGQSLTLIATANQGSEATYESGFVIDKFPISRPNLTFSTLTVSNMSPEDSSIYLCSVEDLTVQETQYFGPGTRLLVL.

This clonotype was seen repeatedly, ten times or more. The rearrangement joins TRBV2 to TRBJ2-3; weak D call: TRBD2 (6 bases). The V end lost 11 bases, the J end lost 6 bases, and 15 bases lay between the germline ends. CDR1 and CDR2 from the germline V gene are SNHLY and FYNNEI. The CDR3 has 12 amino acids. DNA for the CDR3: TGTGCCGAGGGACTGGGTTGGGATACGCAGTATTTT. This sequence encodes CAEGLGWDTQYF.

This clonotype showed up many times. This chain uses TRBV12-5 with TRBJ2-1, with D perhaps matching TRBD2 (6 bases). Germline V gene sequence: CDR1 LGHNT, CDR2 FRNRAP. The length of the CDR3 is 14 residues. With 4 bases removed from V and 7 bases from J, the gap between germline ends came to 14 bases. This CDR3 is CASGSEGPKNEQFF. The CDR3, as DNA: TGTGCTAGTGGTTCGGAGGGTCCAAAAAATGAGCAGTTCTTC.

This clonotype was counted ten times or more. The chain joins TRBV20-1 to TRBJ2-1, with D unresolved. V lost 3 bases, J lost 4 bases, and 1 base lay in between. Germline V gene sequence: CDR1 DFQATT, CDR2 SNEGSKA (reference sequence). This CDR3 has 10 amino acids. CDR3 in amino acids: CSASYNEQFF. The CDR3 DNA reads TGCAGTGCTAGTTACAATGAGCAGTTCTTC.

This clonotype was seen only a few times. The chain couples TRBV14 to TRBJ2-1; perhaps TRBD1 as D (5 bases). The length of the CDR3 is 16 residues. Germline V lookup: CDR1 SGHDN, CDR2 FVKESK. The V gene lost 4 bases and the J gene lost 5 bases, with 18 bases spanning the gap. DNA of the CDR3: TGTGCCAGCAGCCTACGTGGGGCTTGGGGAAACAATGAGCAGTTCTTC. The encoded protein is CASSLRGAWGNNEQFF.

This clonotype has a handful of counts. In DNA form, the CDR3 reads TGTGCCATCAGTGAAGAGGGGCCCATGAACACTGAAGCTTTCTTT. It translates to CAISEEGPMNTEAFF. The chain joins TRBV10-3 to TRBJ1-1; possibly TRBD1 for D (5 bases). V dropped 3 bases and J dropped 0 bases, with 11 bases sitting between them. The CDR3 extends over 15 amino acids. CDR1 and CDR2 (germline): ENHRY, SYGVKD.

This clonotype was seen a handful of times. CDR3: CATLRDGGYTF. CDR3 nucleotides: TGTGCCACTCTGAGGGATGGTGGCTACACCTTC. This rearrangement joins TRBV28 to TRBJ1-2, with D unresolved. This CDR3 has 11 residues. The V gene's germline CDR1 is MDHEN and CDR2 SYDVKM. V gave up 10 bases and J gave up 7 bases, with 13 bases separating them.

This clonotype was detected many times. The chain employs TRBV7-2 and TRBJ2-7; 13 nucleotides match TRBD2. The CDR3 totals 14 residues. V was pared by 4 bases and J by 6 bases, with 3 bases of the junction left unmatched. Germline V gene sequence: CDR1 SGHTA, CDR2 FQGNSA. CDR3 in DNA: TGTGCCAGCAGCTCGGGACTAGCGGGGCTCGAGCAGTACTTC. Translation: CASSSGLAGLEQYF.

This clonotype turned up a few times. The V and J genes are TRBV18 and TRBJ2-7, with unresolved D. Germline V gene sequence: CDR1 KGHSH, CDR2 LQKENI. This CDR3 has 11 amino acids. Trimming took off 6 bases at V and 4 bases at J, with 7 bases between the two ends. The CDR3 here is CASSQQYEQYF. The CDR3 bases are TGTGCCAGCTCCCAACAGTACGAGCAGTACTTC. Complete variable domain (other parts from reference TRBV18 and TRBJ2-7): NAGVMQNPRHLVRRRGQEARLRCSPMKGHSHVYWYRQLPEEGLKFMVYLQKENIIDESGMPKERFSAEFPKEGPSILRIQQVVRGDSAAYFCASSQQYEQYFGPGTRLTVT.

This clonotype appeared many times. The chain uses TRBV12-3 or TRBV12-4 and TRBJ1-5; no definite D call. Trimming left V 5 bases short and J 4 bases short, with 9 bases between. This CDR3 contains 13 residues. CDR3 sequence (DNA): TGTGCCAGCAGTCAGGCTCAAAATCAGCCCCAGCATTTT. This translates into CASSQAQNQPQHF.

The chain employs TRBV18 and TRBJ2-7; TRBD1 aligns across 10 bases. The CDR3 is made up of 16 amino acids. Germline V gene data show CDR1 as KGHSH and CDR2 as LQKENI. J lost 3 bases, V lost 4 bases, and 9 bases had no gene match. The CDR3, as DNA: TGTGCCAGCTCACTCACCCGCCGGGACAGGGGCTACGAGCAGTACTTC. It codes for CASSLTRRDRGYEQYF.